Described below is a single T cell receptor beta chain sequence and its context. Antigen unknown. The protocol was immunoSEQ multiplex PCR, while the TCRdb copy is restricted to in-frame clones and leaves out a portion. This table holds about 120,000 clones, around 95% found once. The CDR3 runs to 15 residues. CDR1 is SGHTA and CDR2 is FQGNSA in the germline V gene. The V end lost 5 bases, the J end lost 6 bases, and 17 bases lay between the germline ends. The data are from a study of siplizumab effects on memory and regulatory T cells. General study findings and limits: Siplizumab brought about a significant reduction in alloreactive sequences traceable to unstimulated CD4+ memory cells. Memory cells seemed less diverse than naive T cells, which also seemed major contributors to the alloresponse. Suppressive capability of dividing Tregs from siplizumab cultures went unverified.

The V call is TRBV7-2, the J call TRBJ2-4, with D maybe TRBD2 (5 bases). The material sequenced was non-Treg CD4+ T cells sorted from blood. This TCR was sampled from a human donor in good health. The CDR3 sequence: CASSPRREAVNIQYF. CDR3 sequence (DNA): TGTGCCAGCAGCCCCCGCCGGGAAGCAGTAAACATTCAGTACTTC. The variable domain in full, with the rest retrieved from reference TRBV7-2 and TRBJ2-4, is GAGVSQSPSNKVTEKGKDVELRCDPISGHTALYWYRQSLGQGLEFLIYFQGNSAPDKSGLPSDRFSAERTGGSVSTLTIQRTQQEDSAVYLCASSPRREAVNIQYFGAGTRLSVL.